This T cell receptor (beta chain) was identified in a study of T cells in Graves' hyperthyroidism and ophthalmopathy. TCR beta CDR3 regions were amplified from RNA transcripts. First-round RT-PCR targeting the TCR CDR3 was performed with the HTBI primer set. TCRdb re-called the multiplex PCR reads through MiXCR, storing one row per CDR3 protein. The sample consists of 450,000 to 600,000 distinct CDR3 sequences, around 13% of them appearing once. This CDR3 comprises 15 residues. From germline, CDR1 is SGHKS and CDR2 YYEKEE (reference sequence). After removal of 4 bases from V and 10 bases from J, the junction contained 8 bases not matched to a gene.

The sequenced sample was blood. This TCR derives from a woman aged 40 to 50 with Graves' hyperthyroidism. The chain carries TRBV5-5 and TRBJ1-6, with 10 bases fitting TRBD1. DNA for the CDR3: TGTGCCAGCAGCCGACCGGGACAGGGGAGATCACCCCTCCACTTT. Amino acid sequence: CASSRPGQGRSPLHF.